This T cell receptor beta chain was found in a study of shared clonotypes between healthy human individuals. Splitting the CD4+ cells yielded a CD45RA+ naive subset and a CD45RA-negative memory subset. Points on this clone: Its antigen is unidentified.

General study results and limits: What limited the represented genetic and exposure-history diversity was the small number of donors.

Some clones are missing from TCRdb's copy, which holds only in-frame ones; the method was immunoSEQ multiplex PCR. The sample includes over 400,000 clones, approximately 95% seen only once; the top ten take approximately 0.06%. The V gene lost 4 bases and the J gene lost 0 bases, with 10 bases spanning the gap. The CDR3 runs 14 residues. Germline V gene lookup returns CDR1 MNHNS and CDR2 SASEGT. The rearrangement joins TRBV6-1 to TRBJ2-7, with unresolved D. This receptor was taken from a woman aged 25 to 39 in good health. The specimen was naive CD4+ T cells sorted from blood. Subset of the sample: CD45RA+ positively selected. CDR3 DNA sequence: TGTGCCAGCAGTGCCCTCACCGTCTCCTACGAGCAGTACTTC. Protein product: CASSALTVSYEQYF.